Following are 29 T cell receptor beta chains from one sample sequenced in a study of OX40 agonist ivuxolimab in advanced cancers. The data were produced by immunoSEQ multiplex PCR, yet TCRdb's version contains in-frame clones alone and is incomplete. The table includes just over 70,000 clones, 80% to 85% detected once. The sample here was CD4+ or CD8+ T cells sorted from blood, taken in a trial of the OX40 agonist ivuxolimab. The origin of the receptors is an adult with an advanced solid tumor such as melanoma, head and neck, liver or kidney cancer.

The chain is built from TRBV27 and TRBJ1-1, with D maybe TRBD1 (6 bases). Deletions cut 2 bases from V and 3 bases from J, with 16 bases between. Germline CDR1 MNHEY, CDR2 SMNVEV (reference sequence). The CDR3 has 16 amino acids. The CDR3 DNA follows: TGTGCCAGCAGTTTAAGAGGGGGAGTACGGTACACTGAAGCTTTCTTT. It specifies CASSLRGGVRYTEAFF.

The chain couples TRBV6-6 to TRBJ2-7; weak D call: TRBD1 (5 bases). Between the trimmed V and J ends, which lost 5 bases and 7 bases, there was a span of 15 bases. CDR3 length equals 13 residues. CDR1 and CDR2 from the germline V gene are MNHNY and SVGAGI (reference sequence). This chain's CDR3 is CASSGQSRNEQYF. The CDR3 DNA is TGTGCCAGCAGTGGACAATCCCGAAATGAGCAGTACTTC.

V usage is TRBV6-6 and J usage is TRBJ2-1; D call uncertain. The CDR3 spans 13 residues. The ends were cut back, 6 bases at V and 4 bases at J, with 10 bases in the middle. Per germline, CDR1 MNHNY and CDR2 SVGAGI (reference sequence). This CDR3 reads CASSPSPYNEQFF. The CDR3 DNA reads as TGTGCCAGCAGCCCTTCTCCTTACAATGAGCAGTTCTTC.

The chain links TRBV28 to TRBJ2-7; D tentatively fits TRBD1 or TRBD2 (5 bases each). V was clipped by 5 bases and J by 3 bases, with 23 bases between them. The germline CDR1 and CDR2 sequences are MDHEN and SYDVKM. This CDR3 is 17 amino acids long. CDR3 DNA: TGTGCCAGCAGTCCAGCGGACTCCAGGGTTAGGAACTACGAGCAGTACTTC. Residues: CASSPADSRVRNYEQYF.

The chain employs TRBV10-3 and TRBJ2-3; D gene ambiguous. V was cut by 7 bases and J by 2 bases, with 13 bases left in between. From germline, CDR1 is ENHRY and CDR2 SYGVKD. There are 14 residues in the CDR3. CDR3 amino acids: CAIKGGAATDTQYF. As DNA, the CDR3 is TGTGCCATCAAGGGCGGAGCAGCCACAGATACGCAGTATTTT.

This clone was counted between two and nine times. The chain recombines TRBV19 with TRBJ2-2; D is perhaps TRBD1 (5 bases). Germline V gene lookup returns CDR1 LNHDA and CDR2 SQIVND (reference sequence). The CDR3 sequence is 16 residues long. Trimming cost V 2 bases and J 0 bases, with 10 bases left between them. The CDR3 DNA follows: TGTGCCAGTAGTATACAGGGCTTCGCGAACACCGGGGAGCTGTTTTTT. Its protein product is CASSIQGFANTGELFF.

In this sample, this clone turned up a few times. In DNA form, the CDR3 reads TGTGCCAGCAGCTTAGGCTTAAGCGATCAGCCCCAGCATTTT. This translates into CASSLGLSDQPQHF. The chain links TRBV7-9 to TRBJ1-5; no definite D call. The ends were cut back, 1 base at V and 5 bases at J, with 9 bases in the middle. Germline values: CDR1 SEHNR, CDR2 FQNEAQ (reference sequence). The CDR3 has 14 amino acids.

The DNA for the CDR3 is TGTGCCAGCTCACGGACAGGCTCGGGGGGAAACACCATATATTTT. It encodes CASSRTGSGGNTIYF. J is TRBJ1-3 and V is TRBV18; 7 bases fit TRBD1. Germline CDR1 and CDR2: KGHSH and LQKENI. CDR3 length equals 15 residues. With V trimmed by 4 bases and J by 4 bases, 7 bases remained unmatched.

The V gene is TRBV7-9, the J gene TRBJ2-2, with a tentative D call TRBD1 (6 bases). CDR3 length: 15 amino acids. In germline, CDR1 is SEHNR, CDR2 FQNEAQ (reference sequence). Trimming took 7 bases from V and 2 from J, leaving 14 bases between them. The CDR3 DNA reads TGTGCCAGCACTCTGTGGACAGTTAACACCGGGGAGCTGTTTTTT. Protein sequence: CASTLWTVNTGELFF.

The CDR3 sequence is CASSPHTSTGSGYTF. Written as DNA, the CDR3 is TGTGCCAGCAGCCCCCACACTTCTACAGGGTCCGGCTACACCTTC. J is TRBJ1-2 and V is TRBV6-6, with D possibly being TRBD1 (6 bases). CDR3 length: 15 residues. The V gene's germline CDR1 is MNHNY and CDR2 SVGAGI (reference sequence). Trimming took 6 bases from V and 8 from J, leaving 22 bases between them.

V is TRBV20-1 and J is TRBJ2-5, with D uncertain. V lost 6 bases and J lost 5, with 7 bases in between. Germline V gives CDR1 DFQATT, CDR2 SNEGSKA (reference sequence). The CDR3 has 10 residues. The CDR3 DNA reads as TGCAGTGCCCAATCGGAGACCCAGTACTTC. Amino acid sequence: CSAQSETQYF.

The chain couples TRBV6-4 to TRBJ1-2, with no clear D. The CDR3 runs to 13 residues. V was trimmed by 8 bases and J by 2 bases, leaving 12 bases between them. CDR1 MRHNA and CDR2 SNTAGT come from the germline V gene. The CDR3 spells CASPPGRNYGYTF. The CDR3, as DNA: TGTGCCAGCCCCCCCGGACGGAACTATGGCTACACCTTC.

The rearrangement joins TRBV7-6 to TRBJ2-3; 7 nucleotides agree with TRBD1. The CDR3 consists of 17 residues. The germline gives CDR1 SGHVS, CDR2 FNYEAQ. The J segment lost 4 bases and the V segment lost 1 base, leaving 11 bases of the junction unmatched. The CDR3 loop is CASSLDYNRGGADTQYF. CDR3 nucleotides: TGTGCCAGCAGCTTAGACTATAACAGGGGTGGGGCAGATACGCAGTATTTT. Full variable domain (outside the CDR3, taken from reference TRBV7-6 and TRBJ2-3): GAGVSQSPRYKVTKRGQDVALRCDPISGHVSLYWYRQALGQGPEFLTYFNYEAQQDKSGLPNDRFSAERPEGSISTLTIQRTEQRDSAMYRCASSLDYNRGGADTQYFGPGTRLTVL.

This clone was observed a few times. The V and J genes are TRBV19 and TRBJ1-1; unclear D gene. The germline V and J ends were trimmed by 4 bases and 4 bases, with 10 bases remaining between them. This CDR3 region has 13 residues. Germline loops: CDR1 LNHDA, CDR2 SQIVND (reference sequence). The DNA of the CDR3 is TGTGCCAGTAGTACCACTCGGGGCACTGAAGCTTTCTTT. This encodes CASSTTRGTEAFF.

For the CDR3, the DNA is TGTGCCAGCAGTTTGTTCCGGGGTCATCAGCCCCAGCATTTT. This gives the protein CASSLFRGHQPQHF. This chain links TRBV28 with TRBJ1-5; D not certain. Trimming pared 3 bases from V and 5 bases from J, leaving 11 bases between. The CDR3 sequence is 14 residues long. Germline V CDR1 and CDR2: MDHEN, SYDVKM.

The CDR3, as DNA: TGTGCCAGCAGTTTTTCAACCGAGGGGGGTACCACTGAAGCTTTCTTT. Translating gives CASSFSTEGGTTEAFF. This sequence joins TRBV6-6 and TRBJ1-1, with D possibly TRBD1 on 6 matching bases. The CDR3 covers 16 residues. V was pared by 4 bases and J by 4 bases, with 19 bases between. CDR1 and CDR2 from the germline V gene are MNHNY and SVGAGI (reference sequence).

The rearrangement joins TRBV28 to TRBJ1-2; 7 bases align to TRBD1. V was pared by 5 bases and J by 5 bases, with 5 bases of the junction left unmatched. Germline V gene sequence: CDR1 MDHEN, CDR2 SYDVKM. The CDR3 runs 13 residues. This CDR3 reads CASSRQGLYGYTF. DNA of the CDR3: TGTGCCAGCAGTCGACAGGGTCTTTATGGCTACACCTTC.

This chain connects TRBV7-2 to TRBJ1-1, with 8 bases aligning to TRBD1. J gave up 5 bases and V 3 bases, and 8 bases lay outside the gene matches. CDR1 and CDR2 (germline): SGHTA, FQGNSA. The length of the CDR3 is 15 residues. CDR3 DNA: TGTGCCAGCAGCTTCATTGTACAGGGGGGTACTGAAGCTTTCTTT. Protein: CASSFIVQGGTEAFF.

The V call is TRBV13, the J call TRBJ2-2; no clear D. Germline CDR1 PRHDT, CDR2 FYEKMQ (reference sequence). The CDR3 extends over 13 amino acids. The V end was cut by 5 bases, the J end by 6 bases, with 10 bases between. The CDR3 loop is CASSPPLAGELFF. For the CDR3, the DNA is TGTGCCAGCAGCCCGCCGCTTGCCGGGGAGCTGTTTTTT. The variable domain in full, with the rest retrieved from reference TRBV13 and TRBJ2-2, is AAGVIQSPRHLIKEKRETATLKCYPIPRHDTVYWYQQGPGQDPQFLISFYEKMQSDKGSIPDRFSAQQFSDYHSELNMSSLELGDSALYFCASSPPLAGELFFGEGSRLTVL.

A single count supports this clone. The rearrangement joins TRBV30 to TRBJ2-3; 7 bases line up with TRBD2. From germline, CDR1 is GTSNPN and CDR2 SVGIG (reference sequence). The trim removed 2 bases at V and 1 base at J, leaving 9 bases unmatched. There are 16 residues in the CDR3. The CDR3 DNA reads as TGTGCCTGGAGTCCAAGGCGGGAGTTCCGCACAGATACGCAGTATTTT. Amino acids: CAWSPRREFRTDTQYF.

J is TRBJ2-7 and V is TRBV11-2; possibly TRBD1 for D (5 bases). Germline V CDR1 and CDR2: SGHAT, FQNNGV. This CDR3 spans 14 amino acids. With 2 bases removed from V and 1 base from J, the gap between germline ends came to 9 bases. Written as DNA, the CDR3 is TGTGCCAGCAGCTTACAGGGTTGGTCCTACGAGCAGTACTTC. Its protein product is CASSLQGWSYEQYF.

The chain employs TRBV5-6 and TRBJ2-5; the D call may be TRBD1 or TRBD2 (5 bases each). The germline V gene has CDR1 SGHDT and CDR2 YYEEEE. The CDR3 sequence is 15 residues long. V lost 3 bases and J lost 3, with 15 bases in between. CDR3 region: CASSSGRGREETQYF. In DNA, the CDR3 is TGTGCCAGCAGCTCCGGACGGGGCCGGGAAGAGACCCAGTACTTC. Full variable domain (outside the CDR3, taken from reference TRBV5-6 and TRBJ2-5): DAGVTQSPTHLIKTRGQQVTLRCSPKSGHDTVSWYQQALGQGPQFIFQYYEEEERQRGNFPDRFSGHQFPNYSSELNVNALLLGDSALYLCASSSGRGREETQYFGPGTRLLVL.

V and J are TRBV9 and TRBJ2-5; TRBD1 matches 10 bases. The CDR3 runs to 15 residues. V was pared by 4 bases and J by 3 bases, with 6 bases of the junction left unmatched. Looked up from germline, CDR1 is SGDLS and CDR2 is YYNGEE. CDR3 DNA: TGTGCCAGCAGCCTTCCCGGGACAGGGGAAGAGACCCAGTACTTC. This gives the protein CASSLPGTGEETQYF.

V gene TRBV27 combines with J gene TRBJ2-6, with unresolved D. This CDR3 has 18 residues. The germline V and J ends were trimmed by 1 base and 0 bases, with 13 bases remaining between them. Germline CDR1 is MNHEY and CDR2 is SMNVEV (reference sequence). CDR3 loop: CASSLYSRMSSGANVLTF. DNA for the CDR3: TGTGCCAGCAGTTTATATTCAAGGATGAGCTCTGGGGCCAACGTCCTGACTTTC.

The chain joins TRBV5-4 to TRBJ2-2; tentatively, D is TRBD1 or TRBD2 (5 bases each). The CDR3 runs 15 residues. The V end was cut by 7 bases, the J end by 2 bases, with 15 bases between. Germline CDR1 SGHNT, CDR2 YYREEE (reference sequence). CDR3: CASAEGRTNTGELFF. DNA for the CDR3: TGTGCCAGCGCCGAGGGACGGACAAACACCGGGGAGCTGTTTTTT. Full variable domain (missing parts from reference TRBV5-4 and TRBJ2-2): ETGVTQSPTHLIKTRGQQVTLRCSSQSGHNTVSWYQQALGQGPQFIFQYYREEENGRGNFPPRFSGLQFPNYSSELNVNALELDDSALYLCASAEGRTNTGELFFGEGSRLTVL.

The rearrangement joins TRBV29-1 to TRBJ1-1; D is perhaps TRBD1 (5 bases). The germline CDR1 and CDR2 sequences are SQVTM and ANQGSEA. V gave up 6 bases and J gave up 7 bases, with 21 bases separating them. The CDR3 sequence is 14 residues long. The CDR3 nucleotides read TGCAGCGTGTATACGGGACTAAGCGCTAGTGAAGCTTTCTTT. Translation gives CSVYTGLSASEAFF.

The CDR3 DNA reads TGTGCCAGTACCGAACGACGGGGTGTCGGGGATTCACCCCTCCACTTT. Amino acids: CASTERRGVGDSPLHF. The rearrangement joins TRBV19 to TRBJ1-6, with no clear D. The CDR3 has 16 amino acids. V was pared by 7 bases and J by 8 bases, with 21 bases between. Germline CDR1 and CDR2: LNHDA and SQIVND (reference sequence).

J is TRBJ1-6 and V is TRBV7-9; D is undetermined. Trimming left V 5 bases short and J 10 bases short, with 21 bases between. The CDR3 covers 16 residues. From germline, CDR1 is SEHNR and CDR2 FQNEAQ (reference sequence). As DNA, the CDR3 is TGTGCCAGCAGCGCCCGAACCGGGCCTGCTGGATCACCCCTCCACTTT. This translates into CASSARTGPAGSPLHF.

V usage is TRBV11-2 and J usage is TRBJ1-1; 7 bases map to TRBD1. CDR3 length equals 18 residues. Germline CDR1 and CDR2: SGHAT and FQNNGV. V lost 5 bases to trimming and J lost 0 bases; unmatched junction nucleotides: 15. The CDR3 loop is CASSPGGLAEGLNTEAFF. CDR3 bases: TGTGCCAGCAGCCCAGGGGGTTTGGCGGAGGGCCTGAACACTGAAGCTTTCTTT.